This TCR beta chain derives from a study of blood T cells in healthy people across ages. Study-wide results and caveats: Underestimates were what the diversity estimates from one million T cells were considered to be. Strong correlation was found linking TCR beta diversity to naive T cell percentage.

V was clipped by 0 bases and J by 6 bases, with 9 bases between them. The germline CDR1 and CDR2 sequences are DFQATT and SNEGSKA (reference sequence). CDR3 length: 13 residues. A sample-barcoded 5' primer and a J-beta primer mix were used in a second PCR of about 6 to 12 cycles. TCRdb redid the calling of the 5' RACE reads with MiXCR, one entry per CDR3 protein. The sample includes 780,000 or so distinct CDR3 sequences, 20% to 30% of them seen just once. Turning to this clonotype: Its antigen is still unknown.

The same data also went into a second study, on T cells of mothers and their children. That publication notes: Unrelated pairs and related pairs have their TCR recombination output shaped similarly by thymic selection. There were no persistent microchimeric T cell clones detected.

The gene calls are TRBV20-1 and TRBJ1-5; possibly TRBD1 for D (6 bases). Sequencing was done on a sample of blood. The sequence was obtained from a boy under 18 in good health. The CDR3 sequence: CSARETGSQPQHF. The CDR3 bases are TGCAGTGCTAGAGAAACAGGGTCTCAGCCCCAGCATTTT.